The clone carrying this TCR beta chain was recorded once. Antigen unknown. The entry originates in a study of blood T cells in healthy people across ages. A second roughly 6 to 12 cycle PCR used barcoded and J-beta primers. TCRdb redid the calling of the 5' RACE reads with MiXCR, one entry per CDR3 protein. Of 1 million or so distinct CDR3 sequences in the sample, 20% to 25% were seen once. Regarding the study as a whole: Leaving the PBMCs unsorted stopped any conclusive comparison of naive versus antigen-experienced cells.

The sample also formed part of further work on T cells of mothers and their children. This second study notes: Donation came from three healthy Caucasian mothers together with their six children.

Sequenced material: blood. The clonotype originates from a girl aged 2 to 10 in good health.

The CDR3 spells CSVAGGTGEKLFF. DNA for the CDR3: TGCAGCGTTGCCGGCGGGACCGGGGAAAAACTGTTTTTT. The gene calls are TRBV29-1 and TRBJ1-4; D is possibly TRBD1 (5 bases). The CDR3 is 13 amino acids. The V end lost 4 bases, the J end lost 8 bases, and 14 bases lay between the germline ends. Germline CDR1 and CDR2: SQVTM and ANQGSEA. Complete variable domain (other parts from reference TRBV29-1 and TRBJ1-4): SAVISQKPSRDICQRGTSLTIQCQVDSQVTMMFWYRQQPGQSLTLIATANQGSEATYESGFVIDKFPISRPNLTFSTLTVSNMSPEDSSIYLCSVAGGTGEKLFFGSGTQLSVL.